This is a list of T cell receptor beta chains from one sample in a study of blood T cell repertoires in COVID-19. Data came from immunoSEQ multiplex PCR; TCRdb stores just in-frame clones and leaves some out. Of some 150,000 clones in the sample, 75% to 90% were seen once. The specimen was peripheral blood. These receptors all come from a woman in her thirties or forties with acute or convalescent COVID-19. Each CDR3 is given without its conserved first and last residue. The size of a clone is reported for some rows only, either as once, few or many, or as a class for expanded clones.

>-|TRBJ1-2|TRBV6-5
ASSYRQSNYGYT
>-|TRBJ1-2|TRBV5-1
ASSLAVGAYGYT
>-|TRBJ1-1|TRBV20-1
SASWAVLKNTEAF
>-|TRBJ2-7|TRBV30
AWTVGGSSYEQY
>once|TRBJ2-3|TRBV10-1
ASSEMSGGAWDTQY
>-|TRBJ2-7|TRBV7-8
ASSLAPSLEQY
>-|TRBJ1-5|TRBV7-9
ASSLADGGQH
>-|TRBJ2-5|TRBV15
ATSRDGSGRLGETQY
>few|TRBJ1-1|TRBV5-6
ASSLPGNLGEAF
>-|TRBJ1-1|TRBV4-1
ASSQARLQGINTEAF
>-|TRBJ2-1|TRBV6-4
ASSDSIAGAYNEQF
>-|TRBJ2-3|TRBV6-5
ASRRTNTDTQY
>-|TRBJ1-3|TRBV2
ASSETDRVSSGNTIY
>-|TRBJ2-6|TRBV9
ASSAERSLGTVTSKSGANVLT
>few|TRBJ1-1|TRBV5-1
ASSPGTGNTEAF
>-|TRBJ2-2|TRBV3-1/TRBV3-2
ASSQHRGLNTGELF
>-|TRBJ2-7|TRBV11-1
ASSLARGQGYEQY
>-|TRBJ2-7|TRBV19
ASSSKTHGALSEQY
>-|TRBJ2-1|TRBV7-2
ASSLPTSGNNEQF
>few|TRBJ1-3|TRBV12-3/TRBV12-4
ATTPGGDGTIY
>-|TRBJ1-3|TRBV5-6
ASSHQGRTIY
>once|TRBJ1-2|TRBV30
AGDRGNGYT
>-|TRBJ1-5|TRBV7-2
ASSLVSGTDYSNQPQH
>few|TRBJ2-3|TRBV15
ATSRDLGSGADTQY
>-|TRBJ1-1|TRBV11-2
ASSSREGYGNTEAF